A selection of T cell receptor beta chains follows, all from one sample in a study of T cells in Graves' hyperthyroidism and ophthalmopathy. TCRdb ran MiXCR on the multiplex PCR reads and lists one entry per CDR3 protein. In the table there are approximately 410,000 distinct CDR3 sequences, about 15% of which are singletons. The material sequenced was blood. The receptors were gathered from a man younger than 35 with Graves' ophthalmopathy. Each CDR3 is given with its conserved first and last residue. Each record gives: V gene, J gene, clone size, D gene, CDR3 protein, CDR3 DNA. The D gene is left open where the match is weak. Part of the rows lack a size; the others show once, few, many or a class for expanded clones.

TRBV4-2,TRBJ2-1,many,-,CASSQVPVYNEQFF,TGTGCCAGCAGCCAAGTCCCGGTCTACAATGAGCAGTTCTTC
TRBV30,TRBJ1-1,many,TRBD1,CAWIDRVGYTEAFF,TGTGCCTGGATTGACAGGGTGGGGTACACTGAAGCTTTCTTT
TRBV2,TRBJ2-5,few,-,CASSDGAGQETQYF,TGTGCCAGCAGTGACGGGGCAGGCCAAGAGACCCAGTACTTC
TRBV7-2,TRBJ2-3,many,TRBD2,CASSPTLAGVGDTQYF,TGTGCCAGCAGCCCTACTCTAGCGGGGGTTGGAGATACGCAGTATTTT
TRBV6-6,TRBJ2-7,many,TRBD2,CASSYGAGGTYEQYF,TGTGCCAGCAGTTACGGGGCGGGGGGGACCTACGAGCAGTACTTC
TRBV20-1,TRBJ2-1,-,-,CSASQVGPYNERFF,TGCAGTGCTAGCCAGGTTGGGCCATACAATGAGCGGTTCTTC
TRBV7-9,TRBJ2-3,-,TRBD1,CASSYRGRALDTQYF,TGTGCCAGCAGCTACAGGGGGCGTGCGTTGGATACGCAGTATTTT
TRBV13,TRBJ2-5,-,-,CASSQGGWETQYF,TGTGCCAGCAGCCAGGGGGGGTGGGAGACCCAGTACTTC
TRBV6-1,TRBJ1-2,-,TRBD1,CPSSTTGGGGYTF,TGTCCCAGCAGTACGACAGGGGGCGGAGGCTACACCTTC
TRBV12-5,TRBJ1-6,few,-,CASGFQDASLHF,TGTGCTAGTGGTTTCCAGGACGCGTCCCTCCACTTT
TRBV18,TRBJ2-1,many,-,CASSPQGSDNEQFF,TGTGCCAGCTCACCACAGGGTTCCGACAATGAGCAGTTCTTC
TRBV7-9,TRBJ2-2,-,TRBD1,CAREGQGGTGELFF,TGTGCCAGAGAAGGACAGGGGGGCACCGGGGAGCTGTTTTTT
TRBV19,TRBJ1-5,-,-,CASGRWDQPQHF,TGTGCCAGTGGTCGGTGGGATCAGCCCCAGCATTTT
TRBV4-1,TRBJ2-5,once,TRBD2,CASSQPSAGGRQETQYF,TGCGCCAGCAGCCAACCCTCGGCGGGGGGGCGCCAAGAGACCCAGTACTTC
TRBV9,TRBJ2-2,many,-,CASQKGEAGGGELFF,TGTGCCAGCCAAAAGGGGGAGGCCGGGGGCGGGGAGCTGTTTTTT
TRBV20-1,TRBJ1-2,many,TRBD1,CSARERDRGYGYTF,TGCAGTGCTAGAGAGAGGGACAGAGGCTATGGCTACACCTTC
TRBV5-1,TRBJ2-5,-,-,CASKRGETQYF,TGCGCCAGCAAAAGGGGGGAGACCCAGTACTTC